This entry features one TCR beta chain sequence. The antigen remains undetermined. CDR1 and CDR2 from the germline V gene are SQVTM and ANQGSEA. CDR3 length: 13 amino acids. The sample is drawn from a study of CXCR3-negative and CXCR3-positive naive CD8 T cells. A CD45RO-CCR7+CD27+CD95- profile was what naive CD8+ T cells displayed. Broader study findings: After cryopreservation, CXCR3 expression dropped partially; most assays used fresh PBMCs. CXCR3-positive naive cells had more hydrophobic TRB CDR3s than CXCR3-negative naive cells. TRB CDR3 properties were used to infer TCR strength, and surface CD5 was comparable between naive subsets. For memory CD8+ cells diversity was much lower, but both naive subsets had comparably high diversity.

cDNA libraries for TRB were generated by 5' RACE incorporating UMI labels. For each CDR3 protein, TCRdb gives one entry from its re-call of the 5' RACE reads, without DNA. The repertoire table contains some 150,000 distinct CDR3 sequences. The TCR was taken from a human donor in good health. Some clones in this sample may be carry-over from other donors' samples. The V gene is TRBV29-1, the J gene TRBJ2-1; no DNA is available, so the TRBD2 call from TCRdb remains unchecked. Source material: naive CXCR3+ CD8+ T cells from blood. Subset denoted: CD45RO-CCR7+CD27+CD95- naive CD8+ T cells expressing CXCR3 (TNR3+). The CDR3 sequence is CSVELGTENEQFF.